This TCR beta chain appears in the sequencing data of a study of blood T cell repertoires in COVID-19. TCRdb's copy holds only in-frame clones and misses some; the assay was immunoSEQ multiplex PCR. The sample includes 310,000 or so clones, 88% of them seen just once. Germline CDR1 reads SNHLY; CDR2 reads FYNNEI. The CDR3 sequence is 15 residues long. The V gene lost 1 base and the J gene lost 5 bases, with 14 bases spanning the gap. The sequence came from a woman aged 25 to 39 with COVID-19, enrolled during active disease. J is TRBJ2-5 and V is TRBV2; D perhaps matches TRBD1 (5 bases). Sequencing was performed on peripheral blood. This CDR3 reads CASSEGRAVRETQYF. In nucleotides, the CDR3 is TGTGCCAGCAGTGAAGGCAGGGCGGTGAGGGAGACCCAGTACTTC.